This passage covers 4 T cell receptor beta chains from one sample sequenced in a study of shared clonotypes between healthy human individuals. TCRdb's copy holds only in-frame clones and misses some; the assay was immunoSEQ multiplex PCR. Altogether 2 million to 2.5 million clones are present, 90% to 95% being singletons, with the ten largest covering 0.35% to 0.45%. The sequenced sample was naive CD4+ T cells from PBMCs. Noted subset: CD45RA+ positively selected. The receptors derive from a man aged 18 to 30 in good health. Some clones in this sample may be carry-over from other donors' samples.

The rearrangement joins TRBV28 to TRBJ2-7; D is unclear. Per germline, CDR1 MDHEN and CDR2 SYDVKM. The CDR3 is made up of 13 amino acids. V was shortened by 10 bases and J by 7 bases, with 20 bases between the two germline ends. The CDR3 region has the DNA TGTGCCACCCAAAGGGTGGGGTGGGGTGAGCAGTACTTC. It translates to CATQRVGWGEQYF. Looking up the rest from reference TRBV28 and TRBJ2-7 gives the full variable domain: DVKVTQSSRYLVKRTGEKVFLECVQDMDHENMFWYRQDPGLGLRLIYFSYDVKMKEKGDIPEGYSVSREKKERFSLILESASTNQTSMYLCATQRVGWGEQYFGPGTRLTVT.

The rearrangement uses TRBV5-3 and TRBJ2-3; D gene uncertain. TRBV5-3 belongs to the ORF category, with a function that is uncertain. V was trimmed by 4 bases and J by 6 bases, leaving 15 bases between them. This CDR3 has 14 amino acids. DNA of the CDR3: TGTGCCAGAAGCCCGCGCCTTTTCTCCGATACGCAGTATTTT. It specifies CARSPRLFSDTQYF.

This clone was detected once. The rearrangement links TRBV7-2 to TRBJ2-3; D remains ambiguous. The CDR3 is 12 residues long. V was shortened by 5 bases and J by 0 bases, with 3 bases between the two germline ends. Germline V gene lookup returns CDR1 SGHTA and CDR2 FQGNSA. In DNA form, the CDR3 reads TGTGCCAGCAGCGTAAGCACAGATACGCAGTATTTT. This encodes CASSVSTDTQYF.

The chain has TRBV28 and TRBJ1-3; D remains unclear. The germline CDR1 and CDR2 sequences are MDHEN and SYDVKM. Deletions cut 7 bases from V and 2 bases from J, with 6 bases between. The CDR3 is 12 residues long. CDR3 bases: TGTGCCAGCACCGGGGCTGGAAACACCATATATTTT. Translation gives CASTGAGNTIYF. The full variable domain, with the rest looked up from reference TRBV28 and TRBJ1-3, is DVKVTQSSRYLVKRTGEKVFLECVQDMDHENMFWYRQDPGLGLRLIYFSYDVKMKEKGDIPEGYSVSREKKERFSLILESASTNQTSMYLCASTGAGNTIYFGEGSWLTVV.